This T cell receptor (beta chain) was sequenced in a study of PD-L1 blockade in urothelial cancer. About the research overall: Once treatment had started, blood was analyzed at 3 weeks (second dose) and again at 6 weeks. There were a median of approximately 140,000 T cells in blood samples.

Sequencing used immunoSEQ multiplex PCR; TCRdb keeps in-frame clones, though not all of them. This table has about 110,000 clones, under 85% appearing once. The CDR3 extends over 11 amino acids. Germline CDR1 is MNHNS and CDR2 is SASEGT. V was clipped by 3 bases and J by 5 bases, with 5 bases between them. The receptor was derived from a man over 45 with urothelial cancer. Sequencing was performed on PBMCs, taken around atezolizumab (anti-PD-L1) treatment. The rearrangement links TRBV6-1 to TRBJ2-7; no firm D call. CDR3 nucleotides: TGTGCCAGCAGTGATCTAAACGAGCAGTACTTC. Protein: CASSDLNEQYF.